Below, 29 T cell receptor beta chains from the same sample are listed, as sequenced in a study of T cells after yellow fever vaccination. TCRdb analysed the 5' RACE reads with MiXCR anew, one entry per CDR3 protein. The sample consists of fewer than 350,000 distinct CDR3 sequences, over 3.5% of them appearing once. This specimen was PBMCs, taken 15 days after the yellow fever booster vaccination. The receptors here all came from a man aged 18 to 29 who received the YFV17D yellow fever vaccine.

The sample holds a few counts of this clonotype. This CDR3 is CSANSWAGTEAFF. The CDR3 nucleotides read TGCAGTGCCAACTCGTGGGCGGGCACTGAAGCTTTCTTT. This chain uses TRBV20-1 with TRBJ1-1; D is ambiguous. V was cut by 6 bases and J by 4 bases, with 15 bases left in between. The CDR3 is 13 amino acids. Germline CDR1 reads DFQATT; CDR2 reads SNEGSKA (reference sequence).

The CDR3 nucleotides are TGCGCCAGCAGCCAAGATGACGGCGGGGGCACCTACACAGATACGCAGTATTTT. It codes for CASSQDDGGGTYTDTQYF. The rearrangement uses TRBV4-1 and TRBJ2-3; a weak D match, TRBD2 (7 bases). The CDR3 is 18 residues long. Germline V gives CDR1 MGHRA, CDR2 YSYEKL. The germline V and J ends were trimmed by 0 bases and 2 bases, with 18 bases remaining between them.

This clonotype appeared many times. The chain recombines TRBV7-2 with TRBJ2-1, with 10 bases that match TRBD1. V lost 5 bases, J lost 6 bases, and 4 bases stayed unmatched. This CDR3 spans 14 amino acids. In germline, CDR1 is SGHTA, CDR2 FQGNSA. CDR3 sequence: CASSPDRGPNEQFF. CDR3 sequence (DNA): TGTGCCAGCAGCCCCGACAGGGGGCCCAATGAGCAGTTCTTC.

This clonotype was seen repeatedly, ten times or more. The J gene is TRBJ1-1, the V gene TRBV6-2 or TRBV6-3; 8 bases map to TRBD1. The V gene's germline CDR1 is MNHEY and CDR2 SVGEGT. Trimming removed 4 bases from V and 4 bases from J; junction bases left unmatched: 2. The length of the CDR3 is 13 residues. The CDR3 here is CASSWTGITEAFF. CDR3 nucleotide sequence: TGTGCCAGCAGTTGGACAGGGATCACTGAAGCTTTCTTT.

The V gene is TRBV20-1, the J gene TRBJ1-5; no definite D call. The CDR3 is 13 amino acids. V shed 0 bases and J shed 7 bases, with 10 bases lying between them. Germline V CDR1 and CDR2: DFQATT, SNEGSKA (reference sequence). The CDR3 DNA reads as TGCAGTGCTAGAGAAGGTCAGCTCCAGCCCCAGCATTTT. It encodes CSAREGQLQPQHF.

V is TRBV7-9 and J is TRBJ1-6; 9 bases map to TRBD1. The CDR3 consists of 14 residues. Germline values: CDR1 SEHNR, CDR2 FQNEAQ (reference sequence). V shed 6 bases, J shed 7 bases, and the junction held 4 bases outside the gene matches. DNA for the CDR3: TGTGCCAGCAGTACCGGGACAGGGAATTCACCCCTCCACTTT. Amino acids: CASSTGTGNSPLHF.

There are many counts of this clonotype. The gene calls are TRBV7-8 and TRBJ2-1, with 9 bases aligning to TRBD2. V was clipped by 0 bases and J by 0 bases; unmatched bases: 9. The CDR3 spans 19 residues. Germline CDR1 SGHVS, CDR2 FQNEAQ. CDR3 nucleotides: TGTGCCAGCAGCTTAGCGCTAGCGGGGCGGACGTTCTCCTACAATGAGCAGTTCTTC. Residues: CASSLALAGRTFSYNEQFF.

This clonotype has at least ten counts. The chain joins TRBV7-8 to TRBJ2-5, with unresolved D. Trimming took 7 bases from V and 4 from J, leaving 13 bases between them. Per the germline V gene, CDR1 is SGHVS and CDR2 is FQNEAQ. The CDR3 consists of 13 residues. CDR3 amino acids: CASTLSWGETQYF. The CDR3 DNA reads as TGTGCCAGCACCCTAAGCTGGGGAGAGACCCAGTACTTC.

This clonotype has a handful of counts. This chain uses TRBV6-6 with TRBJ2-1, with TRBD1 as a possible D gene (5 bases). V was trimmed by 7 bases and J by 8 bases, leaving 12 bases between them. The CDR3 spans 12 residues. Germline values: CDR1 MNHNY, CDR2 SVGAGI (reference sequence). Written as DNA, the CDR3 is TGTGCCAGCACGGCTGGGGCGGATGAGCAGTTCTTC. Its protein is CASTAGADEQFF.

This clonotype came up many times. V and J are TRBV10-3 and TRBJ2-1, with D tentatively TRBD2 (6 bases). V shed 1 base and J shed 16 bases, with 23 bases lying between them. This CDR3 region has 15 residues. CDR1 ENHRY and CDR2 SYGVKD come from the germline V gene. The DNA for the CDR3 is TGTGCCATCAGTGAGTGGGACTCACTGCTTGCAAGCTTTTTCTTC. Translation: CAISEWDSLLASFFF.

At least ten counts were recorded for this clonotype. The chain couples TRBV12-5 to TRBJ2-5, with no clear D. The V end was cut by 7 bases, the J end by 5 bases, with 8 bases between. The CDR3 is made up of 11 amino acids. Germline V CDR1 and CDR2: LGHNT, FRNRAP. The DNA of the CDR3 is TGTGCTAGTGCCGCCCCTGAGACCCAGTACTTC. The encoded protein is CASAAPETQYF.

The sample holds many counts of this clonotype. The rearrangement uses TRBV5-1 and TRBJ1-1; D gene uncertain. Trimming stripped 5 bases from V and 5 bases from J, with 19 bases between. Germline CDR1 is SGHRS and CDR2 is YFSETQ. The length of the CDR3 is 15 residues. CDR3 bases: TGCGCCAGCAGTTCCGAAAGGCGAGGGCAAACTGAAGCTTTCTTT. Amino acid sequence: CASSSERRGQTEAFF.

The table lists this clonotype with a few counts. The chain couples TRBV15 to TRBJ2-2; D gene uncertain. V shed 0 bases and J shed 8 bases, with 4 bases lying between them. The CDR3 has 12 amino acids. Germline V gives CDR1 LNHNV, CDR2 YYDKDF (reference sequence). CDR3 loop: CATSREYGELFF. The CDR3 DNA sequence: TGTGCCACCAGCAGAGAGTATGGGGAGCTGTTTTTT.

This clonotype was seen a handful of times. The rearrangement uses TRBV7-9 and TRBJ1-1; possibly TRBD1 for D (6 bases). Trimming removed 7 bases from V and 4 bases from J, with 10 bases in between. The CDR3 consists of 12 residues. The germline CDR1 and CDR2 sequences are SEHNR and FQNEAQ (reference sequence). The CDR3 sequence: CASTSGATEAFF. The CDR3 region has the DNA TGTGCCAGCACCTCGGGGGCCACTGAAGCTTTCTTT. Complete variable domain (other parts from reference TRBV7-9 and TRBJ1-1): DTGVSQNPRHKITKRGQNVTFRCDPISEHNRLYWYRQTLGQGPEFLTYFQNEAQLEKSRLLSDRFSAERPKGSFSTLEIQRTEQGDSAMYLCASTSGATEAFFGQGTRLTVV.

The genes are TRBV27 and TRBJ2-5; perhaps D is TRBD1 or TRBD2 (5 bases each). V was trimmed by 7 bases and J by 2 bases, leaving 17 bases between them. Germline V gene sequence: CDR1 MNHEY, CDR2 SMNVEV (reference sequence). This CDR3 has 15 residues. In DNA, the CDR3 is TGTGCCAGCAAAGGGGAGACGGAAAAACAAGAGACCCAGTACTTC. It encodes CASKGETEKQETQYF.

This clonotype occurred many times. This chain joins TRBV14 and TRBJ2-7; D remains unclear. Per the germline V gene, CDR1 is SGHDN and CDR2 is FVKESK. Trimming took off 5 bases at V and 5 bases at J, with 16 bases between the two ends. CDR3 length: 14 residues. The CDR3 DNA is TGTGCCAGCAGCTCGTACCGACGGGTCCACGAGCAGTACTTC. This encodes CASSSYRRVHEQYF.

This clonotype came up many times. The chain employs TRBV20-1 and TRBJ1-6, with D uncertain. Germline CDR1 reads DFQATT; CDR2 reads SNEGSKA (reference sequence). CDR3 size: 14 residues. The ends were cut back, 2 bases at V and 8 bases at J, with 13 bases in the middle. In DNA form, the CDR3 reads TGCAGTGCTAGACTCCGGGCCGGTGATTCACCCCTCCACTTT. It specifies CSARLRAGDSPLHF.

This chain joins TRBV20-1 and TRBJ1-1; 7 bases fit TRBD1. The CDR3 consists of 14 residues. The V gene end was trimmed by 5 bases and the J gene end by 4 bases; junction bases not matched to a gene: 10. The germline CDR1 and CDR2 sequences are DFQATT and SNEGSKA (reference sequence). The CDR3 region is CSAGQAAGVTEAFF. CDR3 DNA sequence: TGCAGTGCTGGACAGGCGGCAGGAGTCACTGAAGCTTTCTTT.

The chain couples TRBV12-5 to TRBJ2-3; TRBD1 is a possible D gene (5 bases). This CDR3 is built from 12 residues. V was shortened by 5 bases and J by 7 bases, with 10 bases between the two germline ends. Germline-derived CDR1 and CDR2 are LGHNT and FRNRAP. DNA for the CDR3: TGTGCTAGTGGTCCGCAGGGAAATACGCAGTATTTT. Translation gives CASGPQGNTQYF.

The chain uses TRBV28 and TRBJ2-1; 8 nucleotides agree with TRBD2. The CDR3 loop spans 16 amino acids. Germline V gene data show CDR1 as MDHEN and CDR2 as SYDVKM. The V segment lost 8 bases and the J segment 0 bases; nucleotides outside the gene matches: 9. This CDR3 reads CASLNSGASSYNEQFF. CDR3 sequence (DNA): TGTGCCAGCCTGAATAGCGGGGCTAGCTCCTACAATGAGCAGTTCTTC.

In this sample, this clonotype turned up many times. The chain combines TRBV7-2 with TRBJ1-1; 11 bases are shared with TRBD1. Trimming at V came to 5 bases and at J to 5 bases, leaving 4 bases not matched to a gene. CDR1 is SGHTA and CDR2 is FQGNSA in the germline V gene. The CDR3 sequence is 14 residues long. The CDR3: CASSNWDRGTEAFF. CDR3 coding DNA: TGTGCCAGCAGCAATTGGGACAGGGGGACTGAAGCTTTCTTT.

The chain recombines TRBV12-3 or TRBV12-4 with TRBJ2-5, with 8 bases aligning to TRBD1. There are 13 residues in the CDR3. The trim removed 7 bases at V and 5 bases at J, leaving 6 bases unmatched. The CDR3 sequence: CASTGDRRETQYF. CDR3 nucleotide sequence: TGTGCCAGCACCGGGGACAGGCGGGAGACCCAGTACTTC.

The CDR3 region has the DNA TGTGCCAGCAGTCTAATGACAGCTCGCTCCTACAATGAGCAGTTCTTC. Its protein is CASSLMTARSYNEQFF. The chain is built from TRBV12-3 or TRBV12-4 and TRBJ2-1; possible D gene TRBD1, 5 bases. V was cut by 5 bases and J by 0 bases, with 14 bases left in between. The CDR3 length is 16 residues.

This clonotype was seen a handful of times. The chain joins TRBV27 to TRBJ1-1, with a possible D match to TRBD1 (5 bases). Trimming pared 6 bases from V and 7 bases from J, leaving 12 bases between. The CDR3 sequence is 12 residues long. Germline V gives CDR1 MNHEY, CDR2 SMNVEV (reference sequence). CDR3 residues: CASRDNLLEAFF. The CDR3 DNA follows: TGTGCCAGCAGGGACAATCTACTTGAAGCTTTCTTT.

DNA of the CDR3: TGCGCCAGCAGCACGGGGTTCCCTTCCTACGAGCAGTACGTC. Amino acids: CASSTGFPSYEQYV. The chain is built from TRBV5-1 and TRBJ2-7; possibly TRBD2 for D (5 bases). V lost 4 bases, J lost 1 base, and 12 bases lay in between. This CDR3 has 14 amino acids. Germline V gene data show CDR1 as SGHRS and CDR2 as YFSETQ.

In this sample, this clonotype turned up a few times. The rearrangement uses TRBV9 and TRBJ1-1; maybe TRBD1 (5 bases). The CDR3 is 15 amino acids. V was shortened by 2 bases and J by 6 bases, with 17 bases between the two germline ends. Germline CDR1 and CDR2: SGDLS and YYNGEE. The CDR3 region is CASSVQRGRDAEAFF. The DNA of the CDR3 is TGTGCCAGCAGCGTTCAAAGGGGACGGGACGCTGAAGCTTTCTTT.

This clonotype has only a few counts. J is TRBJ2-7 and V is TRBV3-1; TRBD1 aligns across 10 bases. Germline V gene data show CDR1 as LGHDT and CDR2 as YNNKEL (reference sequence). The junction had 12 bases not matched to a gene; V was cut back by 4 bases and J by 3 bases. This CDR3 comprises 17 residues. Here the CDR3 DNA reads TGTGCCAGCAGCCCCGACCCCAGACAGGGGGCTTTCTACGAGCAGTACTTC. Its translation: CASSPDPRQGAFYEQYF.

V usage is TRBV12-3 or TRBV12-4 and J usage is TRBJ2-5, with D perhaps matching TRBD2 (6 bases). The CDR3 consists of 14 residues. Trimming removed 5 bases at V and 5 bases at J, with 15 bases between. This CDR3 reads CASSNPGTSETQYF. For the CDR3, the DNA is TGTGCCAGCAGTAACCCCGGGACTTCGGAGACCCAGTACTTC.

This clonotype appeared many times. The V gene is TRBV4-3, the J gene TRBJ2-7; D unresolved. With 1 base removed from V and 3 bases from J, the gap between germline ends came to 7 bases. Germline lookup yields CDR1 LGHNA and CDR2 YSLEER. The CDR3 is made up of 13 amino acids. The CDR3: CASSQVPNYEQYF. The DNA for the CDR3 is TGCGCCAGCAGCCAAGTCCCGAACTACGAGCAGTACTTC.